These 31 T cell receptor beta chains came from one sample sequenced in a study of Graves' ophthalmopathy and Graves' hyperthyroidism. RNA transcripts served as template for amplifying TCR beta CDR3 sequences. The first round was an RT-PCR with HTBI primers, and the second round was a multiplex PCR. Each CDR3 protein gets one entry after TCRdb re-called the multiplex PCR reads with MiXCR. Of some 200,000 distinct CDR3 sequences detected, 25% to 30% appear once; the ten largest clones hold approximately 8.2%. The sample was peripheral blood. Source of these receptors: a man aged 45-60 years with Graves' ophthalmopathy.

There are many counts of this clonotype. The chain couples TRBV19 to TRBJ2-7; 10 positions agree with TRBD2. The CDR3 totals 15 residues. Trimming removed 5 bases from V and 2 bases from J; junction bases left unmatched: 6. CDR1 and CDR2 from the germline V gene are LNHDA and SQIVND (reference sequence). The CDR3 sequence: CASSQVLAGPYEQYF. CDR3 DNA: TGTGCCAGTAGTCAGGTACTAGCGGGACCCTACGAGCAGTACTTC.

The V and J genes are TRBV28 and TRBJ2-2; 7 positions match TRBD2. CDR1 is MDHEN, CDR2 SYDVKM, per germline. The J segment lost 4 bases and the V segment lost 6 bases, leaving 5 bases of the junction unmatched. This CDR3 spans 14 amino acids. The DNA of the CDR3 is TGTGCCAGCAGATCCGGGACTACCACCGGGGAGCTGTTTTTT. Amino acid sequence: CASRSGTTTGELFF.

This clonotype was seen ten or more times. This chain uses TRBV7-6 with TRBJ2-5; no firm D call. This CDR3 comprises 16 residues. V shed 1 base and J shed 1 base, with 13 bases lying between them. The germline V gene encodes CDR1 SGHVS and CDR2 FNYEAQ. The CDR3 nucleotides read TGTGCCAGCAGCTTAGTTAGCACCGGCTCCCAAGAGACCCAGTACTTC. As protein: CASSLVSTGSQETQYF.

This clonotype showed up many times. V and J are TRBV12-3 or TRBV12-4 and TRBJ2-7; a weak D match, TRBD2 (5 bases). The CDR3 extends over 14 amino acids. V lost 6 bases and J lost 4, with 16 bases in between. CDR3 region: CASSQDWALYEQYF. The CDR3 region has the DNA TGTGCCAGCAGCCAGGACTGGGCATTGTACGAGCAGTACTTC.

The sample holds many counts of this clonotype. The J gene is TRBJ1-5, the V gene TRBV28; weak D call: TRBD1 (5 bases). The CDR3 spans 15 residues. Between the trimmed V and J ends, which lost 7 bases and 3 bases, there was a span of 16 bases. CDR1 and CDR2 from the germline V gene are MDHEN and SYDVKM. CDR3 DNA: TGTGCCAGCAACCTGGGCACAGGCATCAATCAGCCCCAGCATTTT. Protein sequence: CASNLGTGINQPQHF.

The rearrangement uses TRBV7-8 and TRBJ2-5, with D unclear. This CDR3 contains 15 residues. Trimming cost V 1 base and J 2 bases, with 11 bases left between them. Germline values: CDR1 SGHVS, CDR2 FQNEAQ. The DNA of the CDR3 is TGTGCCAGCAGCTTAGAGGCGCATTTACAAGAGACCCAGTACTTC. Translated: CASSLEAHLQETQYF.

At least ten counts were recorded for this clonotype. The J gene is TRBJ2-2, the V gene TRBV14; 10 nucleotides agree with TRBD2. The germline V gene has CDR1 SGHDN and CDR2 FVKESK. The CDR3 sequence is 16 residues long. The junction had 3 bases not matched to a gene; V was cut back by 2 bases and J by 3 bases. The CDR3 region is CASSQIAGGDTGELFF. CDR3 nucleotide sequence: TGTGCCAGCAGCCAAATAGCGGGAGGTGACACCGGGGAGCTGTTTTTT.

This clonotype was seen once. The chain couples TRBV6-1 to TRBJ1-1; D is uncertain. The V end was cut by 8 bases, the J end by 0 bases, with 16 bases between. The CDR3 spans 15 residues. Germline loops: CDR1 MNHNS, CDR2 SASEGT. The CDR3 DNA sequence: TGTGCCAGCTCCAATTTAGGAGCCATGAACACTGAAGCTTTCTTT. This translates into CASSNLGAMNTEAFF.

This clonotype was observed many times. The chain is built from TRBV28 and TRBJ2-7; D is possibly TRBD2 (5 bases). Germline CDR1 and CDR2: MDHEN and SYDVKM. Trimming left V 7 bases short and J 0 bases short, with 10 bases between. This CDR3 spans 13 amino acids. Written as DNA, the CDR3 is TGTGCCAGCATGGACGGGGACTCCTACGAGCAGTACTTC. This encodes CASMDGDSYEQYF.

The rearrangement uses TRBV29-1 and TRBJ1-1; D not resolved. CDR1 is SQVTM and CDR2 is ANQGSEA in the germline V gene. The CDR3 has 13 amino acids. The germline V and J ends were trimmed by 7 bases and 0 bases, with 12 bases remaining between them. Here the CDR3 reads CSAQLGLNTEAFF. The CDR3 DNA reads TGCAGCGCCCAGCTAGGGTTGAACACTGAAGCTTTCTTT.

V gene TRBV6-2 or TRBV6-3 combines with J gene TRBJ2-7, with a weak D call TRBD1 (6 bases). This CDR3 is built from 15 residues. Germline V lookup: CDR1 MNHEY, CDR2 SVGEGT. Trimming shortened V by 5 bases and J by 5 bases, and 19 bases separated the two germline ends. The CDR3 DNA reads TGTGCCAGCAGTCGACGAGGGGGAATTAACCACGAGCAGTACTTC. It is translated as CASSRRGGINHEQYF.

The chain links TRBV2 to TRBJ2-7; D not resolved. The CDR3 is made up of 14 amino acids. CDR1 is SNHLY, CDR2 FYNNEI, per germline. The V and J ends lost 4 bases and 6 bases respectively, with 16 bases between them. Here the CDR3 reads CASSVRGPSSEQYF. CDR3 bases: TGTGCCAGCAGTGTCCGAGGCCCGAGTAGCGAGCAGTACTTC.

This clonotype was detected many times. This chain links TRBV11-1 with TRBJ2-5; D gene ambiguous. This CDR3 region has 17 residues. Germline V CDR1 and CDR2: SGHAT, FQDESV (reference sequence). V was shortened by 4 bases and J by 5 bases, with 23 bases between the two germline ends. The DNA of the CDR3 is TGTGCCAGCAGCTCAAATCCCGTACTTTCGAACCGGGAGACCCAGTACTTC. It encodes CASSSNPVLSNRETQYF.

This clonotype was seen at least ten times. The CDR3: CASIQGATPLHF. CDR3 nucleotides: TGTGCCAGCATCCAGGGGGCTACACCCCTCCACTTT. This chain joins TRBV28 and TRBJ1-6, with TRBD1 identical over 8 bases. Trimming took 7 bases from V and 11 from J; bases not matched to a gene: 4. This CDR3 contains 12 residues. Germline CDR1 is MDHEN and CDR2 is SYDVKM.

Only a few counts were recorded for this clonotype. The chain combines TRBV20-1 with TRBJ2-7, with D tentatively TRBD2 (6 bases). Trimming shortened V by 5 bases and J by 1 base, and 15 bases separated the two germline ends. CDR3 size: 14 residues. Per germline, CDR1 DFQATT and CDR2 SNEGSKA (reference sequence). This CDR3 reads CSASGLLQSYEQYF. The DNA for the CDR3 is TGCAGTGCTTCCGGACTACTCCAGTCCTACGAGCAGTACTTC.

This clonotype was found many times. The gene calls are TRBV13 and TRBJ1-1; no reliable D call. Germline lookup yields CDR1 PRHDT and CDR2 FYEKMQ (reference sequence). This CDR3 is built from 12 residues. Trimming took off 0 bases at V and 7 bases at J, with 6 bases between the two ends. CDR3 region: CASSLGELEAFF. CDR3 DNA: TGTGCCAGCAGCTTAGGCGAACTTGAAGCTTTCTTT.

At least ten counts were recorded for this clonotype. The J gene is TRBJ2-2, the V gene TRBV29-1, with 7 bases identical to TRBD2. CDR1 and CDR2 from the germline V gene are SQVTM and ANQGSEA. V lost 1 base, J lost 5 bases, and 10 bases stayed unmatched. The CDR3 covers 16 residues. In nucleotides, the CDR3 is TGCAGCGTTGAAGGGCTAGAGGGAGGGCAAACCGGGGAGCTGTTTTTT. This sequence encodes CSVEGLEGGQTGELFF.

This clonotype was seen many times. The gene calls are TRBV20-1 and TRBJ2-5; no reliable D call. Trimming took off 8 bases at V and 1 base at J, with 8 bases between the two ends. This CDR3 contains 11 residues. Germline CDR1 DFQATT, CDR2 SNEGSKA (reference sequence). CDR3 in amino acids: CSPLFQETQYF. The CDR3 DNA sequence: TGCAGTCCCTTGTTCCAAGAGACCCAGTACTTC.

The V call is TRBV7-2, the J call TRBJ2-7; 8 bases match TRBD2. V trimming: 1 base; J trimming: 5 bases; junction bases outside the gene matches: 4. The germline V gene encodes CDR1 SGHTA and CDR2 FQGNSA. The CDR3 sequence is 14 residues long. CDR3 amino acids: CASSLVGAGDEQYF. The CDR3 DNA is TGTGCCAGCAGCTTAGTAGGAGCGGGAGACGAGCAGTACTTC.

The chain carries TRBV19 and TRBJ2-6, with D possibly TRBD1 on 6 matching bases. This CDR3 region has 15 residues. The V gene's germline CDR1 is LNHDA and CDR2 SQIVND (reference sequence). The V gene lost 4 bases and the J gene lost 1 base, with 8 bases spanning the gap. CDR3 in DNA: TGTGCCAGTAGTAACCAGGGGTCTGGGGCCAACGTCCTGACTTTC. Its protein is CASSNQGSGANVLTF. The whole variable domain, remainder taken from reference TRBV19 and TRBJ2-6, is DGGITQSPKYLFRKEGQNVTLSCEQNLNHDAMYWYRQDPGQGLRLIYYSQIVNDFQKGDIAEGYSVSREKKESFPLTVTSAQKNPTAFYLCASSNQGSGANVLTFGAGSRLTVL.

This clonotype was observed at least ten times. This sequence joins TRBV5-1 and TRBJ1-3, with D unclear. The CDR3 is made up of 13 amino acids. CDR1 SGHRS and CDR2 YFSETQ come from the germline V gene. Deletions cut 4 bases from V and 4 bases from J, with 9 bases between. The CDR3 spells CASSALRGNTIYF. The CDR3 bases are TGCGCCAGCAGCGCCCTTCGGGGAAACACCATATATTTT.

This clonotype occurred once. The chain is built from TRBV12-3 or TRBV12-4 and TRBJ1-1; the D is unclear. V lost 0 bases to trimming and J lost 1 base, with 12 bases between them. CDR3 length equals 16 residues. CDR3 amino acids: CASSLALLRRNTEAFF. CDR3 bases: TGTGCCAGCAGTTTAGCGCTGTTAAGGCGGAACACTGAAGCTTTCTTT.

This chain joins TRBV29-1 and TRBJ1-4; D is uncertain. V lost 6 bases and J lost 5, with 10 bases in between. There are 12 residues in the CDR3. Germline loops: CDR1 SQVTM, CDR2 ANQGSEA. As DNA, the CDR3 is TGCAGCGTCGGTAGTGGGAATGAAAAACTGTTTTTT. This translates into CSVGSGNEKLFF. The full variable domain, with the rest looked up from reference TRBV29-1 and TRBJ1-4, is SAVISQKPSRDICQRGTSLTIQCQVDSQVTMMFWYRQQPGQSLTLIATANQGSEATYESGFVIDKFPISRPNLTFSTLTVSNMSPEDSSIYLCSVGSGNEKLFFGSGTQLSVL.

Many counts were recorded for this clonotype. The rearrangement joins TRBV6-1 to TRBJ1-1; D remains unclear. Germline CDR1 and CDR2: MNHNS and SASEGT. V lost 6 bases and J 1 base, leaving 9 bases between the germline ends. This CDR3 has 13 amino acids. DNA of the CDR3: TGTGCCAGCAGAGACATGTCGAACACTGAAGCTTTCTTT. Amino acid sequence: CASRDMSNTEAFF.

This clonotype was picked up many times. The V gene is TRBV10-3, the J gene TRBJ2-7; D possibly corresponds to TRBD2 (5 bases). Deletions cut 8 bases from V and 2 bases from J, with 10 bases between. The CDR3 covers 12 residues. Germline assignment: CDR1 ENHRY and CDR2 SYGVKD. CDR3 region: CAISRETYEQYF. Here the CDR3 DNA reads TGTGCCATCTCGAGGGAAACCTACGAGCAGTACTTC.

Many counts were recorded for this clonotype. The chain uses TRBV24-1 and TRBJ2-2; D perhaps matches TRBD2 (6 bases). The CDR3 spans 16 residues. In germline, CDR1 is KGHDR, CDR2 SFDVKD. Trimming removed 3 bases from V and 7 bases from J, with 17 bases in between. The CDR3 DNA reads TGTGCCACCAGTGATAGCAGGGAGGCTTGGCACGGGGAGCTGTTTTTT. Protein product: CATSDSREAWHGELFF.

The chain employs TRBV19 and TRBJ2-7, with 9 positions matching TRBD1. The CDR3 loop spans 15 amino acids. Trimming removed 6 bases from V and 3 bases from J; junction bases left unmatched: 9. CDR1 and CDR2 from the germline V gene are LNHDA and SQIVND (reference sequence). CDR3 loop: CASSNYGTGNYEQYF. In DNA, the CDR3 is TGTGCCAGTAGCAATTACGGGACAGGGAACTACGAGCAGTACTTC.

There are many counts of this clonotype. The chain employs TRBV20-1 and TRBJ2-7; TRBD1 agrees at 10 bases. This CDR3 is 19 amino acids long. The junction had 15 bases not matched to a gene; V was cut back by 1 base and J by 0 bases. Germline CDR1 and CDR2: DFQATT and SNEGSKA (reference sequence). The CDR3 coding sequence is TGCAGTGCTAGAGTAGGTCGGGACAGGGGACTGGTTAGCTCCTACGAGCAGTACTTC. It yields the protein CSARVGRDRGLVSSYEQYF.

This clonotype came up many times. The gene calls are TRBV6-1 and TRBJ1-1, with D tentatively TRBD1 (5 bases). The CDR3 spans 17 residues. Germline-derived CDR1 and CDR2 are MNHNS and SASEGT. V lost 1 base and J 1 base, leaving 16 bases between the germline ends. The CDR3 spells CASSEDVRGWENTEAFF. DNA for the CDR3: TGTGCCAGCAGTGAAGACGTGAGGGGATGGGAGAACACTGAAGCTTTCTTT.

This clonotype was counted once. The V and J genes are TRBV7-3 and TRBJ1-2, with unresolved D. The ends were cut back, 8 bases at V and 0 bases at J, with 10 bases in the middle. This CDR3 has 13 amino acids. CDR1 and CDR2 from the germline V gene are SGHTA and FQGTGA. This chain's CDR3 is CASGSHSNYGYTF. CDR3 in DNA: TGTGCCAGCGGCAGCCACTCTAACTATGGCTACACCTTC.

This clonotype was detected ten times or more. The chain is built from TRBV6-5 and TRBJ2-5; D is unresolved. The V and J ends lost 2 bases and 0 bases respectively, with 4 bases between them. The CDR3 runs to 13 residues. The germline V gene encodes CDR1 MNHEY and CDR2 SVGAGI. The CDR3 DNA is TGTGCCAGCAGTTACCGTGACCAAGAGACCCAGTACTTC. Protein sequence: CASSYRDQETQYF.